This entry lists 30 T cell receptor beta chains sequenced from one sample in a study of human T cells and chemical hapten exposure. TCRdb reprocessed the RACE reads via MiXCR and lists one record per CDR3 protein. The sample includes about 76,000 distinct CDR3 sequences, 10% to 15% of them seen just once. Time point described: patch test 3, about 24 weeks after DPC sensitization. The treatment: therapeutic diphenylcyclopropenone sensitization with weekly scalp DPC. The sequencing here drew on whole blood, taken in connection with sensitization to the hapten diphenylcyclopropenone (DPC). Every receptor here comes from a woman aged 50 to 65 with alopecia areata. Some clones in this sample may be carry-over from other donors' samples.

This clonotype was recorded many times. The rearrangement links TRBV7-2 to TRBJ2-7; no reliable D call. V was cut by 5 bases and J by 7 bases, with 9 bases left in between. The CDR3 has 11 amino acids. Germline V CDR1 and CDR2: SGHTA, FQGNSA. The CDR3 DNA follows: TGTGCCAGCAGCAATAGGTGGGAGCAGTACTTC. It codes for CASSNRWEQYF.

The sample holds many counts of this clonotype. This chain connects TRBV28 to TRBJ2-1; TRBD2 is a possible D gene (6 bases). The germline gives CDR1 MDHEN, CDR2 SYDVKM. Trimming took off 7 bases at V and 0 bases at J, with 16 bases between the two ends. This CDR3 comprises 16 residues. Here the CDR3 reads CASIPGGESSYNEQFF. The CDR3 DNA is TGTGCCAGCATTCCCGGAGGGGAAAGCTCCTACAATGAGCAGTTCTTC.

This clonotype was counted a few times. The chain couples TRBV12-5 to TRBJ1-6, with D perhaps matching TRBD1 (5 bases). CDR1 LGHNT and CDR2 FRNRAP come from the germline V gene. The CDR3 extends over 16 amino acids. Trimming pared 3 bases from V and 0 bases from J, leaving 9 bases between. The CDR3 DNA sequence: TGTGCTAGTGGTTTATCAGGGAGCTCCTATAATTCACCCCTCCACTTT. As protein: CASGLSGSSYNSPLHF.

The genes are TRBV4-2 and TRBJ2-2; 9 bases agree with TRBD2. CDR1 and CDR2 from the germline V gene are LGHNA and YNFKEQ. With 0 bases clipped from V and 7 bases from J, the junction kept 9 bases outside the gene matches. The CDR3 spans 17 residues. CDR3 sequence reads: CASSQEPRGRVIGELFF. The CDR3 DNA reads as TGTGCCAGCAGCCAAGAACCTCGCGGGAGGGTCATCGGGGAGCTGTTTTTT.

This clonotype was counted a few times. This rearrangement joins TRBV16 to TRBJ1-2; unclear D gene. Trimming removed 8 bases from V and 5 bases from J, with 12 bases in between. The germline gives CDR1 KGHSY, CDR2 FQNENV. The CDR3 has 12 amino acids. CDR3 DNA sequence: TGTGCCAGCTCGGGCCTGGGATATGGCTACACCTTC. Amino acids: CASSGLGYGYTF.

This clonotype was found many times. The CDR3 bases are TGCGCCAGCAGCCCGGGACACCCCACTGAAGCTTTCTTT. Its translation is CASSPGHPTEAFF. This sequence joins TRBV10-2 and TRBJ1-1; tentatively, D is TRBD1 (6 bases). Germline lookup yields CDR1 WSHSY and CDR2 SAAADI. Between the trimmed V and J ends, which lost 6 bases and 4 bases, there was a span of 12 bases. The CDR3 runs 13 residues.

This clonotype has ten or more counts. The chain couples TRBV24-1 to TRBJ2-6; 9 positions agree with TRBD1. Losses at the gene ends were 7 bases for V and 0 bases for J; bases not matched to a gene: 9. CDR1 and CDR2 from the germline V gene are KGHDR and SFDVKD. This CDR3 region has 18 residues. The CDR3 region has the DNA TGTGCCACCAGGGCCCCGGGACAGGGCCCCTCTGGGGCCAACGTCCTGACTTTC. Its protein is CATRAPGQGPSGANVLTF.

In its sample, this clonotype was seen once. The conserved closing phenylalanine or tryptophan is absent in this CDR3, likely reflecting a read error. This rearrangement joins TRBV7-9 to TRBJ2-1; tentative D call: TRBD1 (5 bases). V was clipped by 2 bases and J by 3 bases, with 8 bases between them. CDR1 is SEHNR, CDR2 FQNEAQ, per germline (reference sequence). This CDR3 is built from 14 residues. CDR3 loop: CASSLRTNYNEQFI. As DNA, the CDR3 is TGTGCCAGCAGCTTAAGGACAAACTACAATGAGCAGTTCATC.

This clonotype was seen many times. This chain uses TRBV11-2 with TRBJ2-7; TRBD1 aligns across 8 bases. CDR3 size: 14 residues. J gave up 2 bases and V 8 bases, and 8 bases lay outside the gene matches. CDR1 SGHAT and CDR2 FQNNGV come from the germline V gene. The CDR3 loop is CASLDRGLPYEQYF. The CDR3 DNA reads TGTGCCAGCTTAGACAGGGGACTTCCCTACGAGCAGTACTTC.

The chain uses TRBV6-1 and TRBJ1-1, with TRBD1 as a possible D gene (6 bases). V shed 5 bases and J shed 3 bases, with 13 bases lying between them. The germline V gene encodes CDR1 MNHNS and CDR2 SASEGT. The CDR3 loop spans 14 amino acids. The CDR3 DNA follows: TGTGCCAGCAGTACTCAGGGGTCGCACACTGAAGCTTTCTTT. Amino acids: CASSTQGSHTEAFF.

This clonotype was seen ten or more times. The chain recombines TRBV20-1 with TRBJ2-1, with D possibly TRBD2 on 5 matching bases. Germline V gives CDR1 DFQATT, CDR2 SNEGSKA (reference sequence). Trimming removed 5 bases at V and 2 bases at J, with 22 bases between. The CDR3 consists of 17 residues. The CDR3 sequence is CSAATGPGRIAYNEQFF. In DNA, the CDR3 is TGCAGTGCTGCTACCGGCCCGGGAAGGATCGCCTACAATGAGCAGTTCTTC.

Here the CDR3 reads CASSSDRISSYEQYF. The CDR3 nucleotides read TGTGCCAGCAGTTCGGACAGGATCAGCTCCTACGAGCAGTACTTC. The genes are TRBV6-6 and TRBJ2-7; 7 bases fit TRBD1. Per germline, CDR1 MNHNY and CDR2 SVGAGI (reference sequence). V trimming: 4 bases; J trimming: 0 bases; junction bases outside the gene matches: 6. CDR3 size: 15 residues.

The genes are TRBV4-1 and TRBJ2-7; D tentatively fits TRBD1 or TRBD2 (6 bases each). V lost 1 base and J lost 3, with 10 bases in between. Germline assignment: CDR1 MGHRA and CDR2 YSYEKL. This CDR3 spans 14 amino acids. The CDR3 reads CASSQVGGNYEQYF. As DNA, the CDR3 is TGCGCCAGCAGCCAAGTGGGGGGCAACTACGAGCAGTACTTC.

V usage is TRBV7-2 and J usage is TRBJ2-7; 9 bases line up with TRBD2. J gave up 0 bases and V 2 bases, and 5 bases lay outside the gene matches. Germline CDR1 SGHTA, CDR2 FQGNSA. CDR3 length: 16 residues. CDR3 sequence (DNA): TGTGCCAGCAGCTTAAGTTCTAGCGGGAACTCCTACGAGCAGTACTTC. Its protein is CASSLSSSGNSYEQYF.

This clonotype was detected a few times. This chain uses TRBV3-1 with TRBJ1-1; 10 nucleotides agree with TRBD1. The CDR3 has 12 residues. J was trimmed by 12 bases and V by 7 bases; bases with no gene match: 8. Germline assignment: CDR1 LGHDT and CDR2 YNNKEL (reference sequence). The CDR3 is CASTHGGQGTFF. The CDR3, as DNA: TGTGCCAGCACCCACGGGGGACAGGGGACTTTCTTT.

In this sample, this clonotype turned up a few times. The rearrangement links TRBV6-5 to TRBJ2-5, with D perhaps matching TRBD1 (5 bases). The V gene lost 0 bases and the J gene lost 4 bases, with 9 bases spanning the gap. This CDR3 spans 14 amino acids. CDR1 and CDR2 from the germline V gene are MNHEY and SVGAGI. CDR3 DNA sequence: TGTGCCAGCAGTTACTCCAGGGATAGAGAGACCCAGTACTTC. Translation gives CASSYSRDRETQYF.

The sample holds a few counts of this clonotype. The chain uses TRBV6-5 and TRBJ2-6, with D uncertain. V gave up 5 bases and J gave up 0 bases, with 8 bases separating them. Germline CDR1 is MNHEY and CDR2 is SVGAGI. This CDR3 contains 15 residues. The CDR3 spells CASSGRHSGANVLTF. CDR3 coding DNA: TGTGCCAGCAGTGGCCGTCACTCTGGGGCCAACGTCCTGACTTTC.

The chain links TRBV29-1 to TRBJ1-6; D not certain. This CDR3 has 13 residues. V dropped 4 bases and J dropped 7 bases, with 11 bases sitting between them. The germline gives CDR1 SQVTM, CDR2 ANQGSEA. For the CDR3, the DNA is TGCAGCGTTGTGGACTCTGGGAATTCACCCCTCCACTTT. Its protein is CSVVDSGNSPLHF. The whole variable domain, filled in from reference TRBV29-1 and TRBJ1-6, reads SAVISQKPSRDICQRGTSLTIQCQVDSQVTMMFWYRQQPGQSLTLIATANQGSEATYESGFVIDKFPISRPNLTFSTLTVSNMSPEDSSIYLCSVVDSGNSPLHFGNGTRLTVT.

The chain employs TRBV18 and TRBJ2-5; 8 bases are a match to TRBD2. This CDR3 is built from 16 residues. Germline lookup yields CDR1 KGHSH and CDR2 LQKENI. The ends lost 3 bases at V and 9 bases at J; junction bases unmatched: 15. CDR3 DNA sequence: TGTGCCAGCTCACCTCGAACTAGCGGCCCGCCATGGGCCCAGTACTTC. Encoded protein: CASSPRTSGPPWAQYF.

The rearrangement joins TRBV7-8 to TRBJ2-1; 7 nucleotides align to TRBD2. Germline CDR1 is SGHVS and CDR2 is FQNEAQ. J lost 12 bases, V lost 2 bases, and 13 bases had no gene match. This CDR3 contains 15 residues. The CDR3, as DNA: TGTGCCAGCAGCTTACAACGGACTAGTCCTTATGGGCAGTTCTTC. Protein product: CASSLQRTSPYGQFF.

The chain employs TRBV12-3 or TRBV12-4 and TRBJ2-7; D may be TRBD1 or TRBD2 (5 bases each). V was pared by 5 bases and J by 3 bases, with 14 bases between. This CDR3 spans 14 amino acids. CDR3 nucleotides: TGTGCCAGCAGTCGGGACCCCGCGGGCTACGAGCAGTACTTC. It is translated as CASSRDPAGYEQYF.

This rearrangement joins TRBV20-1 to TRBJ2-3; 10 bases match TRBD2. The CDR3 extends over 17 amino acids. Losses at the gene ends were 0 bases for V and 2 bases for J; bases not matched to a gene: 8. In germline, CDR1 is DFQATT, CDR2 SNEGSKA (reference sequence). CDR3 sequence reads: CSARDPWTSGLTDTQYF. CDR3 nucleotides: TGCAGTGCTAGAGATCCCTGGACTAGCGGTCTCACAGATACGCAGTATTTT.

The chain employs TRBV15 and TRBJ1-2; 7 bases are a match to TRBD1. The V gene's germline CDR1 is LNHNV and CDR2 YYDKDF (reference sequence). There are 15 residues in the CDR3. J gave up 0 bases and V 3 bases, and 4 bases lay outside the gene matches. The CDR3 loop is CATSRGTVANYGYTF. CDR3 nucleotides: TGTGCCACCAGCAGGGGGACAGTTGCTAACTATGGCTACACCTTC.

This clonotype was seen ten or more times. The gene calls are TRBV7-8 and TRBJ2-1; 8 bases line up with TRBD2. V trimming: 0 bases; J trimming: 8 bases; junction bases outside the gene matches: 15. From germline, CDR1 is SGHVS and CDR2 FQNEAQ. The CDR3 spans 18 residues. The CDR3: CASSLARVGRAVLDEQFF. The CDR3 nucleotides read TGTGCCAGCAGCTTAGCGAGAGTCGGGAGGGCCGTTTTGGATGAGCAGTTCTTC. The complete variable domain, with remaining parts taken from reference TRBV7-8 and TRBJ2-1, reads GAGVSQSPRYKVAKRGQDVALRCDPISGHVSLFWYQQALGQGPEFLTYFQNEAQLDKSGLPSDRFFAERPEGSVSTLKIQRTQQEDSAVYLCASSLARVGRAVLDEQFFGPGTRLTVL.

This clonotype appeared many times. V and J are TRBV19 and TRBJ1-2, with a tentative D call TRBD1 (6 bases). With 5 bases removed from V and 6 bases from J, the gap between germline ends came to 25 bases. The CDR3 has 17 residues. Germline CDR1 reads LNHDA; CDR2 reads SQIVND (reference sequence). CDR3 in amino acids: CASSSLGQSGSLHGYTF. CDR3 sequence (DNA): TGTGCCAGTAGTTCTCTCGGACAGTCCGGTTCTCTCCATGGCTACACCTTC.

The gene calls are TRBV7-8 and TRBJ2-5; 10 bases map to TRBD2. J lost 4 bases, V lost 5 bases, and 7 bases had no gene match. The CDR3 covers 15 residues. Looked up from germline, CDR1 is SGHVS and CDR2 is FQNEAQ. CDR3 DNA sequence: TGTGCCAGCAGCAAACCGGGACTAGCGAGAGAGACCCAGTACTTC. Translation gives CASSKPGLARETQYF.

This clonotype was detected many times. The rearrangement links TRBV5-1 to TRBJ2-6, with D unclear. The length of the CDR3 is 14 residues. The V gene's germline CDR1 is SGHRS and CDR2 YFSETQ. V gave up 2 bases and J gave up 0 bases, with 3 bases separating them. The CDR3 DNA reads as TGCGCCAGCAGCTTAAGCTCTGGGGCCAACGTCCTGACTTTC. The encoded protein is CASSLSSGANVLTF. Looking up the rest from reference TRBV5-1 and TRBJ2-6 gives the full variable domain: KAGVTQTPRYLIKTRGQQVTLSCSPISGHRSVSWYQQTPGQGLQFLFEYFSETQRNKGNFPGRFSGRQFSNSRSEMNVSTLELGDSALYLCASSLSSGANVLTFGAGSRLTVL.

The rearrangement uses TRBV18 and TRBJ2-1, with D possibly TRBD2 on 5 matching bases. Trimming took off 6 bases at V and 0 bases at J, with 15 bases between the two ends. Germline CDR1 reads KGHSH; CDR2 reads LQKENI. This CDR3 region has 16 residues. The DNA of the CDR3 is TGTGCCAGCTCCTCCGGACTGACGAGCTCCTACAATGAGCAGTTCTTC. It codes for CASSSGLTSSYNEQFF.

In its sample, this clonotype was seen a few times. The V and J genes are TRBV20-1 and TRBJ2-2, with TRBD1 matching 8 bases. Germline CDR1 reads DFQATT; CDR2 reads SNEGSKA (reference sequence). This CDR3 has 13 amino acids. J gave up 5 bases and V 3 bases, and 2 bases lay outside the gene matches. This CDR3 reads CSASHRGTGELFF. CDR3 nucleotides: TGCAGTGCTAGCCACAGGGGGACCGGGGAGCTGTTTTTT.

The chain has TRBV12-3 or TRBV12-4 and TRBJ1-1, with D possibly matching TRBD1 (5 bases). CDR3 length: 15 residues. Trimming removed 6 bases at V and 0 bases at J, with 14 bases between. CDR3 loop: CASSPPGPMNTEAFF. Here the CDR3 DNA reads TGTGCCAGCAGCCCACCGGGACCTATGAACACTGAAGCTTTCTTT.